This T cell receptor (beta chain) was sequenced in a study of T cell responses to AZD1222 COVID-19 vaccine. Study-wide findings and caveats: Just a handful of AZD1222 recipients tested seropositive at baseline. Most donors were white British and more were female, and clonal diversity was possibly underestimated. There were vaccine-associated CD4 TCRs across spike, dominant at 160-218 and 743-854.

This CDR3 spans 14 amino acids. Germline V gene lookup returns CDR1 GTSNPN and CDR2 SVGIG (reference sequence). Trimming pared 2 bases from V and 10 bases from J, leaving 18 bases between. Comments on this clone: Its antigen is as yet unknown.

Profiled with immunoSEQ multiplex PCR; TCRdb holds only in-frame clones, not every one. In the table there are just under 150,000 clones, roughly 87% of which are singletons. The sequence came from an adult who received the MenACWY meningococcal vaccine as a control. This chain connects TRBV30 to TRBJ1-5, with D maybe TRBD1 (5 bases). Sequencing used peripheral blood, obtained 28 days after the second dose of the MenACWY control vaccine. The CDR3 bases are TGTGCCTGGAGTCTTAGGGAAAGGGGTACACCCCAGCATTTT. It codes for CAWSLRERGTPQHF. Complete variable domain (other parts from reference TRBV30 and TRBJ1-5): SQTIHQWPATLVQPVGSPLSLECTVEGTSNPNLYWYRQAAGRGLQLLFYSVGIGQISSEVPQNLSASRPQDRQFILSSKKLLLSDSGFYLCAWSLRERGTPQHFGDGTRLSIL.